This entry concerns a single TCR beta chain. Its target is not known. Assay used: immunoSEQ multiplex PCR; TCRdb lists only in-frame clones, some missing. This sample has roughly 50,000 clones, with around nine tenths found just once. CDR3 length: 15 amino acids. Germline V CDR1 and CDR2: SGHKS, YYEKEE (reference sequence). Germline trimming cut 5 bases from V and 3 bases from J; bases unmatched to any gene: 11. The entry originates in a study of cytomegalovirus exposure and HLA in healthy donors. Overall study results and limits: It was found in a later analysis that first-cohort TCR clusters tended to co-occur in the approximately 130 validation repertoires.

V gene TRBV5-5 combines with J gene TRBJ2-7, with 7 nucleotides matching TRBD2. The specimen was PBMCs. The receptor's source is a man between 18 and 35 years old in good health and CMV-seronegative. CDR3 protein: CASRRAGAGLYEQYF. In DNA form, the CDR3 reads TGTGCCAGCAGACGGGCGGGAGCTGGCCTCTACGAGCAGTACTTC.